Following are 14 T cell receptor beta chains from one sample sequenced in a study of shared clonotypes between healthy human individuals. This table comes from immunoSEQ multiplex PCR, and its TCRdb copy is limited to in-frame clones, with some not included. The sample has 330,000 or so clones, 73% seen once; the top ten hold around 9.3%. Material: memory CD4+ T cells sorted from blood. The subset: CD45RA-negative fraction. Receptors originate from a man aged 25-40 years in good health.

The chain has TRBV25-1 and TRBJ2-5; D perhaps matches TRBD2 (6 bases). Trimming cost V 5 bases and J 2 bases, with 12 bases left between them. Germline V lookup: CDR1 MGHDK, CDR2 SYGVNS. CDR3 length equals 14 residues. The CDR3 spells CASSPWDLQETQYF. The CDR3 region has the DNA TGTGCCAGCAGTCCGTGGGACTTACAAGAGACCCAGTACTTC.

The table lists this clone with a count of one. The V call is TRBV4-1, the J call TRBJ2-5; D unclear. The germline V gene has CDR1 MGHRA and CDR2 YSYEKL. This CDR3 comprises 15 residues. V was trimmed by 1 base and J by 5 bases, leaving 14 bases between them. Here the CDR3 reads CASSQVEGSRETQYF. CDR3 coding DNA: TGCGCCAGCAGCCAAGTCGAAGGTTCCAGGGAGACCCAGTACTTC.

This sequence joins TRBV7-2 and TRBJ2-5, with a possible D match to TRBD1 (5 bases). The V gene's germline CDR1 is SGHTA and CDR2 FQGNSA. The CDR3 is made up of 14 amino acids. Trimming took 1 base from V and 5 from J, leaving 11 bases between them. CDR3 coding DNA: TGTGCCAGCAGCTTAGTAGGGGTGGGGGAGACCCAGTACTTC. It specifies CASSLVGVGETQYF.

The chain couples TRBV2 to TRBJ2-2; D is ambiguous. The V gene's germline CDR1 is SNHLY and CDR2 FYNNEI. The V end was cut by 4 bases, the J end by 7 bases, with 10 bases between. CDR3 size: 13 residues. CDR3 amino acids: CASSGTVIGELFF. The CDR3, as DNA: TGTGCCAGCAGTGGAACTGTCATCGGGGAGCTGTTTTTT.

The chain has TRBV7-2 and TRBJ2-6; 8 positions agree with TRBD1. CDR1 and CDR2 (germline): SGHTA, FQGNSA. This CDR3 is 16 amino acids long. V was pared by 5 bases and J by 4 bases, with 7 bases of the junction left unmatched. CDR3 region: CASSPGQGSGANVLTF. The CDR3 nucleotides are TGTGCCAGCAGCCCCGGACAGGGATCCGGGGCCAACGTCCTGACTTTC.

The rearrangement joins TRBV7-9 to TRBJ1-1, with D tentatively TRBD1 (6 bases). This CDR3 comprises 16 residues. The V gene lost 3 bases and the J gene lost 5 bases, with 19 bases spanning the gap. The germline CDR1 and CDR2 sequences are SEHNR and FQNEAQ (reference sequence). The CDR3 nucleotides read TGTGCCAGCAGCTTGGGAGTACAGGGTTTTGGGACTGAAGCTTTCTTT. Translating gives CASSLGVQGFGTEAFF.

This rearrangement joins TRBV6-5 to TRBJ1-2; D possibly corresponds to TRBD1 (5 bases). Trimming took off 2 bases at V and 6 bases at J, with 10 bases between the two ends. CDR1 MNHEY and CDR2 SVGAGI come from the germline V gene. This CDR3 contains 13 residues. The CDR3 sequence is CASSYGARDGYTF. The CDR3 nucleotides are TGTGCCAGCAGTTACGGGGCGAGGGATGGCTACACCTTC.

This clone was counted once. At one of its ends the junction is not consistent with the germline gene, which may arise from a read error. The rearrangement uses TRBV7-2 and TRBJ2-5; TRBD2 is a possible D gene (6 bases). The CDR3 is 14 residues long. CDR1 and CDR2 from the germline V gene are SGHTA and FQGNSA. CDR3 amino acids: CASSPRRRDPATDF. The CDR3 DNA sequence: TGTGCCAGCAGCCCCCGGCGGCGGGACCCCGCTACGGACTTC.

Only a few counts were recorded for this clone. V gene TRBV7-6 combines with J gene TRBJ2-1, with D tentatively TRBD1 or TRBD2 (5 bases each). Trimming removed 8 bases from V and 3 bases from J, with 14 bases in between. Germline loops: CDR1 SGHVS, CDR2 FNYEAQ. This CDR3 region has 14 residues. The CDR3 protein is CASGGPGIYNEQFF. CDR3 coding DNA: TGTGCCAGCGGGGGTCCGGGGATCTACAATGAGCAGTTCTTC.

This clone was recorded once. The V and J genes are TRBV2 and TRBJ2-1, with TRBD2 identical over 8 bases. Germline CDR1 is SNHLY and CDR2 is FYNNEI. The CDR3 contains 15 residues. V shed 3 bases, J shed 6 bases, and the junction held 7 bases outside the gene matches. The CDR3 is CASSDWASGPNEQFF. In DNA, the CDR3 is TGTGCCAGCAGTGATTGGGCTAGCGGGCCCAATGAGCAGTTCTTC. Based on the CDR3 plus reference TRBV2 and TRBJ2-1, the full variable domain is EPEVTQTPSHQVTQMGQEVILRCVPISNHLYFYWYRQILGQKVEFLVSFYNNEISEKSEIFDDQFSVERPDGSNFTLKIRSTKLEDSAMYFCASSDWASGPNEQFFGPGTRLTVL.

V is TRBV10-1 and J is TRBJ2-2; D not certain. This CDR3 comprises 14 residues. Germline V CDR1 and CDR2: WNHNN, SYGVQD (reference sequence). The ends were cut back, 2 bases at V and 1 base at J, with 5 bases in the middle. The CDR3 nucleotides read TGCGCCAGCAGTGAGGACCTGAACACCGGGGAGCTGTTTTTT. Amino acids: CASSEDLNTGELFF.

This chain links TRBV28 with TRBJ2-7; D might be TRBD2 (6 bases). Trimming cost V 6 bases and J 5 bases, with 17 bases left between them. The CDR3 covers 14 residues. Germline assignment: CDR1 MDHEN and CDR2 SYDVKM. The CDR3, as DNA: TGTGCCAGCAGCCCCGGGACTTCGGTCGACGAGCAGTACTTC. This sequence encodes CASSPGTSVDEQYF. The full variable domain, in which reference TRBV28 and TRBJ2-7 provide the parts outside the CDR3, is DVKVTQSSRYLVKRTGEKVFLECVQDMDHENMFWYRQDPGLGLRLIYFSYDVKMKEKGDIPEGYSVSREKKERFSLILESASTNQTSMYLCASSPGTSVDEQYFGPGTRLTVT.

This chain uses TRBV7-9 with TRBJ2-3, with D unclear. This CDR3 spans 12 amino acids. Looked up from germline, CDR1 is SEHNR and CDR2 is FQNEAQ (reference sequence). V was trimmed by 2 bases and J by 4 bases, leaving 4 bases between them. CDR3 nucleotide sequence: TGTGCCAGCAGCTTATCCGCAGATACGCAGTATTTT. Translation gives CASSLSADTQYF.

This chain joins TRBV4-1 and TRBJ2-5; 11 nucleotides line up with TRBD2. CDR3 length: 17 residues. Germline lookup yields CDR1 MGHRA and CDR2 YSYEKL. V shed 0 bases and J 5 bases; nucleotides not matched to a gene: 8. CDR3 nucleotides: TGCGCCAGCAGCCAAGATGTTAGCGGGAGGGCTGGGGAGACCCAGTACTTC. Translating it yields CASSQDVSGRAGETQYF.